Below are 31 T cell receptor beta chains sequenced from a single sample in a study of cytomegalovirus exposure and HLA in healthy donors. Primers for the PCR totalled 60 Vbeta and 13 Jbeta. Sequenced by immunoSEQ multiplex PCR; TCRdb stores in-frame clones only, minus some. Among 150,000 to 200,000 clones listed, about 79% were seen once. The sample was PBMCs. All receptors come from a woman between 50 and 59 years old in good health and CMV-seronegative.

The chain carries TRBV4-1 and TRBJ2-7; 9 nucleotides line up with TRBD1. The J segment lost 1 base and the V segment lost 3 bases, leaving 4 bases of the junction unmatched. This CDR3 is built from 15 residues. Germline CDR1 is MGHRA and CDR2 is YSYEKL. In nucleotides, the CDR3 is TGCGCCAGCAGCCACCTCGGGACAGGGTCCTACGAGCAGTACTTC. It is translated as CASSHLGTGSYEQYF.

V is TRBV5-1 and J is TRBJ2-7; tentative D call: TRBD1 (5 bases). Germline CDR1 is SGHRS and CDR2 is YFSETQ. V was pared by 0 bases and J by 0 bases, with 10 bases between. CDR3 length: 15 residues. The CDR3 here is CASSLGVTASYEQYF. DNA for the CDR3: TGCGCCAGCAGCTTGGGAGTGACAGCCTCCTACGAGCAGTACTTC.

V and J are TRBV7-8 and TRBJ2-2; D might be TRBD1 (5 bases). This CDR3 contains 16 residues. Trimming took off 2 bases at V and 4 bases at J, with 14 bases between the two ends. CDR1 is SGHVS and CDR2 is FQNEAQ in the germline V gene. Here the CDR3 reads CASSLRAQGVTGELFF. The CDR3, as DNA: TGTGCCAGCAGCTTACGTGCCCAGGGCGTCACCGGGGAGCTGTTTTTT.

The chain links TRBV6-5 to TRBJ1-2; D not certain. Germline values: CDR1 MNHEY, CDR2 SVGAGI. Deletions cut 2 bases from V and 0 bases from J, with 10 bases between. This CDR3 has 15 residues. The DNA of the CDR3 is TGTGCCAGCAGTTACCAAAACAGAGCTAACTATGGCTACACCTTC. Amino acid sequence: CASSYQNRANYGYTF.

The rearrangement joins TRBV28 to TRBJ2-7; a possible D gene is TRBD1 (6 bases). Germline CDR1 MDHEN, CDR2 SYDVKM. V was clipped by 2 bases and J by 2 bases, with 16 bases between them. CDR3 size: 16 residues. CDR3 coding DNA: TGTGCCAGCAGTTTAAATCCTCACGCAGGGGCCTACGAGCAGTACTTC. Translated, it gives CASSLNPHAGAYEQYF.

This chain connects TRBV10-2 to TRBJ1-1, with 8 bases matching TRBD1. Germline CDR1 and CDR2: WSHSY and SAAADI. The trim removed 0 bases at V and 0 bases at J, leaving 3 bases unmatched. The CDR3 loop spans 16 amino acids. The CDR3 nucleotides are TGCGCCAGCAGTGAGTCGACAGGGGTCATGAACACTGAAGCTTTCTTT. It yields the protein CASSESTGVMNTEAFF.

This chain connects TRBV28 to TRBJ1-3; 9 nucleotides line up with TRBD1. The CDR3 runs to 15 residues. V was pared by 6 bases and J by 4 bases, with 7 bases of the junction left unmatched. Germline lookup yields CDR1 MDHEN and CDR2 SYDVKM. Here the CDR3 reads CASSRDRAGGNTIYF. The CDR3 bases are TGTGCCAGCAGCCGGGACAGGGCGGGCGGAAACACCATATATTTT.

Only one count was recorded for this clone. The V and J genes are TRBV4-1 and TRBJ1-4; D is ambiguous. This CDR3 spans 15 amino acids. Trimming left V 1 base short and J 3 bases short, with 9 bases between. Germline CDR1 and CDR2: MGHRA and YSYEKL. CDR3 bases: TGCGCCAGCAGCCAAGTTGGAGGAGCTAATGAAAAACTGTTTTTT. Amino acids: CASSQVGGANEKLFF.

The chain combines TRBV30 with TRBJ2-5, with 11 positions matching TRBD1. Near its end, the DNA agrees better with TRBJ2-7, so the J call may be wrong. This CDR3 spans 15 amino acids. Germline V gives CDR1 GTSNPN, CDR2 SVGIG (reference sequence). CDR3 coding DNA: TGTGCCTGGAGTGTTGGGACAGGGGGATCCTACGAGCAGTACTTC. It codes for CAWSVGTGGSYEQYF.

The chain recombines TRBV16 with TRBJ2-1; 7 bases agree with TRBD1. Losses at the gene ends were 2 bases for V and 2 bases for J; bases not matched to a gene: 6. The CDR3 runs 16 residues. Germline-derived CDR1 and CDR2 are KGHSY and FQNENV. The CDR3 DNA is TGTGCCAGCAGCCAAGCGACAGGGAGTACCTACAATGAGCAGTTCTTC. Translation gives CASSQATGSTYNEQFF.

The rearrangement links TRBV18 to TRBJ1-5; D is possibly TRBD1 (5 bases). Looked up from germline, CDR1 is KGHSH and CDR2 is LQKENI. CDR3 length equals 17 residues. Between the trimmed V and J ends, which lost 3 bases and 4 bases, there was a span of 19 bases. The CDR3 DNA reads TGTGCCAGCTCACCCGATGAAGGACGGGGGAGTAATCAGCCCCAGCATTTT. This encodes CASSPDEGRGSNQPQHF.

The chain carries TRBV18 and TRBJ2-5; a weak D match, TRBD2 (6 bases). The J call may be in error: the DNA end matches TRBJ2-7 better. Looked up from germline, CDR1 is KGHSH and CDR2 is LQKENI. CDR3 size: 16 residues. For the CDR3, the DNA is TGTGCCAGCTCATCTACAATTCGGGGGAGTTCCTACGAGCAGTACTTC. Its translation: CASSSTIRGSSYEQYF.

This chain links TRBV11-2 with TRBJ2-5; 7 bases are a match to TRBD2. The CDR3 has 15 amino acids. J lost 4 bases, V lost 1 base, and 6 bases had no gene match. Germline V gene sequence: CDR1 SGHAT, CDR2 FQNNGV. The CDR3 is CASSLALAYGETQYF. DNA of the CDR3: TGTGCCAGCAGCTTAGCACTAGCGTATGGAGAGACCCAGTACTTC.

The V gene is TRBV28, the J gene TRBJ2-7; no reliable D call. Deletions cut 3 bases from V and 3 bases from J, with 6 bases between. The CDR3 extends over 12 amino acids. Germline CDR1 and CDR2: MDHEN and SYDVKM. Here the CDR3 DNA reads TGTGCCAGCAGTTTGGGCAACTACGAGCAGTACTTC. Encoded protein: CASSLGNYEQYF.

A few counts support this clone. The V call is TRBV29-1, the J call TRBJ2-7, with TRBD2 matching over 7 bases. The CDR3 is 12 residues long. V was pared by 4 bases and J by 4 bases, with 4 bases of the junction left unmatched. Per the germline V gene, CDR1 is SQVTM and CDR2 is ANQGSEA. CDR3 in DNA: TGCAGCGTTGGGGGGGGAGGGTACGAGCAGTACTTC. This encodes CSVGGGGYEQYF.

The chain combines TRBV30 with TRBJ1-6; 9 bases are a match to TRBD1. This CDR3 region has 16 residues. V trimming: 1 base; J trimming: 8 bases; junction bases outside the gene matches: 9. CDR1 GTSNPN and CDR2 SVGIG come from the germline V gene (reference sequence). CDR3 amino acids: CAWSAPSGTGYSPLHF. The CDR3 DNA sequence: TGTGCCTGGAGTGCACCGTCGGGGACAGGGTATTCACCCCTCCACTTT.

J is TRBJ1-1 and V is TRBV9, with D possibly matching TRBD1 (5 bases). The CDR3 length is 14 residues. The ends were cut back, 9 bases at V and 1 base at J, with 16 bases in the middle. Germline-derived CDR1 and CDR2 are SGDLS and YYNGEE. The DNA for the CDR3 is TGTGCCACCTCCCCTTTAGACAGGAACACTGAAGCTTTCTTT. This codes for CATSPLDRNTEAFF.

V usage is TRBV28 and J usage is TRBJ1-2, with a possible D match to TRBD1 (5 bases). The CDR3 loop spans 13 amino acids. The germline V and J ends were trimmed by 5 bases and 8 bases, with 15 bases remaining between them. Per the germline V gene, CDR1 is MDHEN and CDR2 is SYDVKM. CDR3 sequence (DNA): TGTGCCAGCAGTCCACCCGGGGGAAGGGGCTACACCTTC. Its protein product is CASSPPGGRGYTF.

This clone was observed a single time. The V call is TRBV11-2, the J call TRBJ1-1; 10 bases agree with TRBD1. This CDR3 has 14 residues. The germline V gene encodes CDR1 SGHAT and CDR2 FQNNGV. Losses at the gene ends were 5 bases for V and 11 bases for J; bases not matched to a gene: 11. CDR3 DNA: TGTGCCAGCAGCGTAACCGGGACAGGGGTTTTGGCTTTCTTT. Its protein product is CASSVTGTGVLAFF.

This sequence joins TRBV6-6 and TRBJ2-1; TRBD2 might be the D (6 bases). The CDR3 totals 14 residues. The germline V gene encodes CDR1 MNHNY and CDR2 SVGAGI (reference sequence). Trimming removed 0 bases from V and 7 bases from J, with 10 bases in between. Here the CDR3 reads CASSYSSLANEQFF. DNA of the CDR3: TGTGCCAGCAGTTACTCGAGTCTAGCGAATGAGCAGTTCTTC.

V gene TRBV28 combines with J gene TRBJ2-1, with 8 nucleotides matching TRBD1. CDR3 length equals 14 residues. Looked up from germline, CDR1 is MDHEN and CDR2 is SYDVKM. Trimming took 5 bases from V and 5 from J; bases not matched to a gene: 5. The CDR3 nucleotides are TGTGCCAGCAGTCCGGGACAGGTGAACAATGAGCAGTTCTTC. This sequence encodes CASSPGQVNNEQFF.

V is TRBV5-8 and J is TRBJ1-5; TRBD1 matches 7 bases. Germline CDR1 is SGHTS and CDR2 is YDEGEE. CDR3 length: 16 amino acids. V lost 3 bases, J lost 3 bases, and 9 bases stayed unmatched. CDR3 DNA: TGTGCCAGCAGCTCACGCCCCGGGACAGACAATCAGCCCCAGCATTTT. This gives the protein CASSSRPGTDNQPQHF.

The rearrangement links TRBV29-1 to TRBJ2-3; 9 bases agree with TRBD1. Looked up from germline, CDR1 is SQVTM and CDR2 is ANQGSEA. With 7 bases clipped from V and 6 bases from J, the junction kept 14 bases outside the gene matches. The CDR3 consists of 15 residues. The CDR3 spells CSGKYGTGRVDTQYF. In DNA form, the CDR3 reads TGCAGCGGAAAATACGGGACAGGGAGAGTGGATACGCAGTATTTT.

This clone has only one observation. The chain combines TRBV29-1 with TRBJ1-2, with TRBD1 identical over 8 bases. CDR1 is SQVTM and CDR2 is ANQGSEA in the germline V gene. The CDR3 is 15 residues long. Unmatched junction bases numbered 11, after V lost 4 bases and J lost 4 bases. As DNA, the CDR3 is TGCAGCGTTGGAGTAGGACAGGGCGACCGCTATGGCTACACCTTC. Amino acid sequence: CSVGVGQGDRYGYTF. Full variable domain (remainder filled in from reference TRBV29-1 and TRBJ1-2): SAVISQKPSRDICQRGTSLTIQCQVDSQVTMMFWYRQQPGQSLTLIATANQGSEATYESGFVIDKFPISRPNLTFSTLTVSNMSPEDSSIYLCSVGVGQGDRYGYTFGSGTRLTVV.

The V and J genes are TRBV30 and TRBJ2-2, with 8 positions matching TRBD1. J lost 9 bases, V lost 7 bases, and 19 bases had no gene match. The CDR3 has 16 residues. Germline-derived CDR1 and CDR2 are GTSNPN and SVGIG (reference sequence). CDR3 nucleotide sequence: TGTGCCTCCCTTACCACCCAGGGGGCGACTGCCCGGGAGCTGTTTTTT. Its protein product is CASLTTQGATARELFF.

The V call is TRBV2, the J call TRBJ1-2, with a possible D match to TRBD1 (5 bases). Trimming left V 3 bases short and J 2 bases short, with 16 bases between. Germline V lookup: CDR1 SNHLY, CDR2 FYNNEI. This CDR3 contains 16 residues. The CDR3 sequence is CASSEFSSGANYGYTF. As DNA, the CDR3 is TGTGCCAGCAGTGAGTTCTCTAGCGGGGCCAACTATGGCTACACCTTC.

This clone was observed once. The J gene is TRBJ1-4, the V gene TRBV7-6, with TRBD1 matching over 8 bases. The V gene end was trimmed by 4 bases and the J gene end by 3 bases; junction bases not matched to a gene: 4. The length of the CDR3 is 15 residues. Germline V gene sequence: CDR1 SGHVS, CDR2 FNYEAQ. The CDR3 nucleotides are TGTGCCAGCAGCTCCAACAGGGGGGCTAATGAAAAACTGTTTTTT. It encodes CASSSNRGANEKLFF.

This chain uses TRBV5-1 with TRBJ1-2; no firm D call. The CDR3 has 14 amino acids. V lost 1 base to trimming and J lost 7 bases, with 14 bases between them. CDR1 is SGHRS and CDR2 is YFSETQ in the germline V gene. CDR3 loop: CASSLSNAVSGYTF. In DNA, the CDR3 is TGCGCCAGCAGCTTGTCCAACGCAGTCTCTGGCTACACCTTC.

The chain's CDR3 is CSVDGSGYTF. In DNA, the CDR3 is TGCAGCGTTGACGGGTCCGGCTACACCTTC. V gene TRBV29-1 combines with J gene TRBJ1-2; D is ambiguous. V dropped 3 bases and J dropped 8 bases, with 7 bases sitting between them. Germline V gives CDR1 SQVTM, CDR2 ANQGSEA. The CDR3 sequence is 10 residues long. Combining the CDR3 with reference TRBV29-1 and TRBJ1-2 gives the whole variable domain SAVISQKPSRDICQRGTSLTIQCQVDSQVTMMFWYRQQPGQSLTLIATANQGSEATYESGFVIDKFPISRPNLTFSTLTVSNMSPEDSSIYLCSVDGSGYTFGSGTRLTVV.

The chain combines TRBV21-1 with TRBJ2-1; the D call of TRBD1 is as the table states it, not checked on the DNA. TRBV21-1 constitutes a pseudogene. The CDR3 totals 15 residues. CDR3 region: CAKDRGPKTYNEQFF. CDR3 coding DNA: TGTGCCAAGGACAGGGGGCCCAAAACCTACAATGAGCAGTTCTTC.

This clone was seen more than once but under ten times. The chain carries TRBV5-1 and TRBJ2-1, with 9 bases matching TRBD1. The CDR3 has 16 amino acids. Germline trimming cut 3 bases from V and 5 bases from J; bases unmatched to any gene: 9. Germline CDR1 and CDR2: SGHRS and YFSETQ. The CDR3 reads CASSYSGTGPDNEQFF. The CDR3 DNA follows: TGCGCCAGCAGCTACTCGGGGACAGGGCCCGACAATGAGCAGTTCTTC.